This T cell receptor beta chain was sequenced during a study of T-cell memory formation after mild COVID-19. TCRdb reprocessed the 5' RACE reads with MiXCR, giving one entry per CDR3 protein. Of approximately 400,000 distinct CDR3 sequences listed, roughly a quarter are singletons. The germline V gene encodes CDR1 DFQATT and CDR2 SNEGSKA (reference sequence). This CDR3 contains 14 residues. Trimming cost V 2 bases and J 3 bases; bases outside gene matches: 6. The TCR was taken from an adult woman who had mild COVID-19 (a few samples of this study predate the infection). Cell type and time point are not known. The sequenced sample consisted of PBMCs or a T cell subset sorted from them (not recorded which). This sequence joins TRBV20-1 and TRBJ2-7; 8 bases are a match to TRBD2. The DNA of the CDR3 is TGCAGTGCTAGACAGCACGGGGGGGGCTACGAGCAGTACTTC. This gives the protein CSARQHGGGYEQYF.